This TCR beta chain was sequenced during a study of control samples from healthy donors and cancer patients. Assay: immunoSEQ multiplex PCR; the TCRdb copy retains only in-frame clones and omits some. The repertoire holds 75,000 or so clones, roughly 89% seen once, with less than 6% in the top ten. V was cut by 7 bases and J by 0 bases, with 22 bases left in between. Germline V gene lookup returns CDR1 LNHDA and CDR2 SQIVND (reference sequence). This CDR3 spans 18 amino acids. The receptor comes from a man aged 55-75 years with colorectal cancer. Sample: PBMCs. The chain joins TRBV19 to TRBJ2-1; D may be TRBD2 (5 bases). For the CDR3, the DNA is TGTGCCAGTACCGTGGGGAGACTACAAAGGAGCTCCTACAATGAGCAGTTCTTC. Its protein is CASTVGRLQRSSYNEQFF. Looking up the rest from reference TRBV19 and TRBJ2-1 gives the full variable domain: DGGITQSPKYLFRKEGQNVTLSCEQNLNHDAMYWYRQDPGQGLRLIYYSQIVNDFQKGDIAEGYSVSREKKESFPLTVTSAQKNPTAFYLCASTVGRLQRSSYNEQFFGPGTRLTVL.